Listed below are T cell receptor beta chains from one sample, sequenced in a study of shared clonotypes between healthy human individuals. Generated by immunoSEQ multiplex PCR, the TCRdb table keeps only in-frame clones and is missing some. The sample has some 2.1 million clones; about 95% are singletons. Sequences were obtained from naive CD8+ T cells sorted from blood. These receptors were collected from a man between 18 and 29 years old in good health. CDR3s include the opening cysteine and the closing phenylalanine or tryptophan. The D gene is left open where the match is weak.

j_gene | d_gene | v_gene | CDR3nt | CDR3aa
TRBJ2-5 | TRBD2 | TRBV5-1 | TGCGCCAGCAGCTCGGGACTAGCGGGAGGGCGAGAGACCCAGTACTTC | CASSSGLAGGRETQYF
TRBJ1-2 | TRBD1 | TRBV6-6 | TGTGCCAGCGCGACAGGGCATGGCTACACCTTC | CASATGHGYTF
TRBJ2-2 | TRBD2 | TRBV6-5 | TGTGCCAGCAGTTCTGGACTAGCGGGGAGGGCCGGGGAGCTGTTTTTT | CASSSGLAGRAGELFF
TRBJ2-7 | TRBD1 | TRBV29-1 | TGCAGCGTTGATTCCGGGACAGGGCGCTACGAGCAGTACTTC | CSVDSGTGRYEQYF
TRBJ2-3 | - | TRBV29-1 | TGCAGCGTTGGAATGACCTCGGTAGGCACAGATACGCAGTATTTT | CSVGMTSVGTDTQYF
TRBJ1-2 | - | TRBV30 | TGTGCCTGGAGTGTAGGAGGGCATTGGAATGGCTACACCTTC | CAWSVGGHWNGYTF
TRBJ2-7 | - | TRBV14 | TGTGCCAGCAGCCAAGCGAGTAGGGACGAGCAGTACTTC | CASSQASRDEQYF
TRBJ2-7 | TRBD2 | TRBV4-3 | TGCGCCAGCAGCCAAGTCCATAGCGGGTCCTTGGAGCAGTACTTC | CASSQVHSGSLEQYF
TRBJ2-7 | TRBD1 | TRBV5-4 | TGTGCCAGCAGCTTACAGGGGTCGGGCTACGAGCAGTACTTC | CASSLQGSGYEQYF
TRBJ2-3 | TRBD2 | TRBV5-1 | TGCGCCAGCAGCCCCCGGACTAGCGGGGTGTACACAGATACGCAGTATTTT | CASSPRTSGVYTDTQYF